Listed below are T cell receptor beta chains from one sample, sequenced in a study of OX40 agonist ivuxolimab in advanced cancers. The method was immunoSEQ multiplex PCR; TCRdb's version includes in-frame clones alone and lacks a portion of them. The sample lists about 94,000 clones, around 87% occurring once. Sequencing was performed on CD4+ or CD8+ T cells sorted from blood, taken in a trial of the OX40 agonist ivuxolimab. Receptor source: an adult with an advanced solid tumor such as melanoma, head and neck, liver or kidney cancer. Each CDR3 is given with its conserved first and last residue. Each record gives: D gene, clone size, V gene, J gene, CDR3 protein, CDR3 DNA. A D gene is named only where the DNA matches it firmly. Clone size is given for some rows only: seen once, a few or many times, or a class if the clone is expanded.

NA	NA	TRBV6-5	TRBJ2-3	CASSYSSRGVPDTQYF	TGTGCCAGCAGTTACTCGAGTCGAGGGGTCCCAGATACGCAGTATTTT
NA	NA	TRBV11-2	TRBJ1-1	CASSLSGQRNTEAFF	TGTGCCAGCAGCTTATCTGGACAGAGGAACACTGAAGCTTTCTTT
NA	once	TRBV19	TRBJ1-2	CATGQQRTKGYTF	TGTGCCACTGGCCAGCAGCGCACGAAGGGCTACACCTTC
NA	once	TRBV5-6	TRBJ2-1	CASSDAGTPFF	TGTGCCAGCAGCGACGCCGGGACTCCCTTCTTC
NA	NA	TRBV12-2	TRBJ1-2	CASRLLDTGSWGCESGYTF	TGTGCAAGTCGCTTATTGGACACAGGGTCATGGGGATGCGAATCTGGCTACACCTTC
NA	NA	TRBV9	TRBJ2-1	CASSVRGNLDEQFF	TGTGCCAGCAGCGTAAGGGGGAATTTGGATGAGCAGTTCTTC
TRBD1	NA	TRBV5-1	TRBJ2-1	CASSPGQGAPNEQFF	TGCGCCAGCTCTCCTGGACAGGGGGCGCCCAATGAGCAGTTCTTC
NA	NA	TRBV5-1	TRBJ1-4	CASSLSGRDTPEKLFF	TGCGCCAGCAGCTTATCCGGGCGGGACACCCCTGAAAAACTGTTTTTT
NA	NA	TRBV14	TRBJ1-4	CASSQASGSANEKLFF	TGTGCCAGCAGCCAGGCTTCAGGGTCGGCTAATGAAAAACTGTTTTTT
NA	NA	TRBV6-5	TRBJ2-1	CASSYSGYNEQFF	TGTGCCAGCAGTTACTCCGGTTACAATGAGCAGTTCTTC
NA	NA	TRBV5-1	TRBJ2-7	CASSLVQGYEQYF	TGCGCCAGCAGCTTGGTTCAGGGCTACGAGCAGTACTTC
NA	few	TRBV2	TRBJ1-5	CASRPTFQTPQHF	TGTGCCAGCAGGCCGACCTTCCAGACGCCCCAGCATTTT
TRBD1	NA	TRBV9	TRBJ2-7	CASSVTGKTGEQYF	TGTGCCAGCAGCGTGACAGGGAAAACCGGCGAGCAGTACTTC
NA	NA	TRBV5-1	TRBJ2-1	CASSPGPEKYNEQFF	TGCGCCAGCAGCCCTGGTCCAGAGAAATACAATGAGCAGTTCTTC
NA	NA	TRBV18	TRBJ2-7	CASSPQDYSYEQYF	TGTGCCAGCTCACCACAGGACTACTCCTACGAGCAGTACTTC
TRBD1	NA	TRBV6-1	TRBJ1-2	CASSETSPGGIGYGYTF	TGTGCCAGCAGTGAAACGAGTCCAGGGGGCATAGGCTATGGCTACACCTTC
NA	once	TRBV27	TRBJ1-1	CASSHLWDRLNTEAFF	TGTGCCAGCAGTCACCTCTGGGACCGCTTGAACACTGAAGCTTTCTTT
TRBD1	NA	TRBV7-2	TRBJ1-1	CASSLSGGDRGPNTEAFF	TGTGCCAGCAGCTTATCTGGGGGGGACAGGGGACCGAACACTGAAGCTTTCTTT
TRBD1	NA	TRBV7-2	TRBJ1-6	CASSPGQGSAYNSPLHF	TGTGCCAGCAGCCCAGGACAGGGCAGCGCCTATAATTCACCCCTCCACTTT
NA	NA	TRBV28	TRBJ2-7	CASIEREGSYEQYF	TGTGCCAGCATCGAAAGAGAGGGGTCCTACGAGCAGTACTTC
NA	NA	TRBV2	TRBJ2-5	CASSGVRAQETQYF	TGTGCCAGCAGTGGGGTAAGGGCCCAAGAGACCCAGTACTTC
NA	NA	TRBV9	TRBJ2-7	CASSVAAGTDYEQYF	TGTGCCAGCAGCGTAGCGGCAGGAACGGACTACGAGCAGTACTTC
NA	NA	TRBV27	TRBJ1-2	CASSLLGQANYGYTF	TGTGCCAGCAGCCTTCTTGGGCAAGCTAACTATGGCTACACCTTC
NA	NA	TRBV4-1	TRBJ1-5	CASSQGPKGGSNQPQHF	TGCGCCAGCAGCCAAGGCCCAAAGGGAGGGAGTAATCAGCCCCAGCATTTT
TRBD2	NA	TRBV10-3	TRBJ2-1	CAISLLERGAYNEQFF	TGTGCCATCAGTCTACTGGAGCGGGGGGCTTACAATGAGCAGTTCTTC
NA	NA	TRBV29-1	TRBJ1-5	CSAGTRNQPQHF	TGCAGCGCCGGGACACGCAATCAGCCCCAGCATTTT
NA	NA	TRBV11-2	TRBJ2-7	CASSLWGTGSYEQYF	TGTGCCAGCAGCTTATGGGGGACTGGCTCCTACGAGCAGTACTTC
NA	NA	TRBV7-8	TRBJ2-1	CASRRNRTILGNEQFF	TGTGCCAGCAGGAGAAACCGGACCATCCTGGGCAATGAGCAGTTCTTC
NA	once	TRBV7-9	TRBJ1-6	CASSFGTSSPLHF	TGTGCCAGCAGCTTTGGGACAAGTTCACCCCTCCACTTT
NA	NA	TRBV7-8	TRBJ1-2	CASSSKRVWGYTF	TGTGCCAGCAGCTCCAAACGGGTATGGGGCTACACCTTC
TRBD2	NA	TRBV6-5	TRBJ2-1	CASSYFGTSGDNEQFF	TGTGCCAGCAGTTACTTCGGGACTAGCGGGGACAATGAGCAGTTCTTC
TRBD1	NA	TRBV5-6	TRBJ2-3	CASSVRDRKTDTQYF	TGTGCCAGCAGCGTCCGGGACAGAAAGACAGATACGCAGTATTTT
TRBD1	NA	TRBV10-3	TRBJ2-1	CAISESTLSRDRGFDEQFF	TGTGCCATCAGTGAGTCGACCCTCTCCCGGGACAGGGGGTTCGATGAGCAGTTCTTC
TRBD1	once	TRBV5-6	TRBJ1-6	CASSWQTGLSSYNSPLHF	TGTGCCAGCAGCTGGCAGACAGGGCTAAGCTCCTATAATTCACCCCTCCACTTT
NA	NA	TRBV20-1	TRBJ1-2	CSASMGAGYTF	TGCAGTGCTAGCATGGGTGCTGGCTACACCTTC
NA	once	TRBV7-9	TRBJ1-6	CASSLDRWASPLHF	TGTGCCAGCAGCTTGGACCGCTGGGCTTCACCCCTCCACTTT
TRBD1	NA	TRBV6-5	TRBJ1-3	CASRGTGGLGTIYF	TGTGCCAGCAGGGGGACAGGGGGTTTGGGCACCATATATTTT
NA	NA	TRBV2	TRBJ1-2	CASSEEGGTYYGYTF	TGTGCCAGCAGTGAAGAAGGTGGGACGTACTATGGCTACACCTTC
TRBD1	few	TRBV7-9	TRBJ2-7	CASSQGQGRHEQYF	TGTGCCAGCAGCCAGGGACAGGGAAGGCACGAGCAGTACTTC
NA	NA	TRBV14	TRBJ2-7	CASSQNYEQYF	TGTGCCAGCAGCCAAAACTACGAGCAGTACTTC
NA	NA	TRBV2	TRBJ1-5	CASNGRNQPQHF	TGTGCCAGCAATGGGCGCAATCAGCCCCAGCATTTT
NA	NA	TRBV21-1	TRBJ1-1	CASSKPRGGTLLNTEAFF	TGTGCCAGCAGCAAACCCCGAGGCGGGACACTACTGAACACTGAAGCTTTCTTT
NA	NA	TRBV20-1	TRBJ1-1	CSLPLYTEAFF	TGCAGTCTTCCACTATACACTGAAGCTTTCTTT
TRBD1	NA	TRBV19	TRBJ1-3	CASSTRSTGFGVGNGNTIYF	TGTGCCAGTAGTACTCGATCGACAGGGTTCGGCGTGGGGAATGGAAACACCATATATTTT
NA	NA	TRBV12-5	TRBJ1-2	CASGLVYGYTF	TGTGCTAGTGGTTTGGTGTACGGCTACACCTTC
NA	few	TRBV5-5	TRBJ1-2	CASSLAARARNYGYTF	TGTGCCAGCAGCTTGGCCGCAAGGGCTAGGAACTATGGCTACACCTTC
TRBD1	once	TRBV4-3	TRBJ1-6	CASSQDPGGGTGNSPLHF	TGCGCCAGCAGCCAAGATCCAGGGGGAGGGACAGGTAATTCACCCCTCCACTTT
NA	NA	TRBV18	TRBJ2-7	CASSPWTDYEQYF	TGTGCCAGCTCACCCTGGACAGACTACGAGCAGTACTTC
TRBD1	NA	TRBV6-5	TRBJ1-2	CASSYSPGGANYGYTF	TGTGCCAGCAGTTACTCCCCAGGGGGAGCAAACTATGGCTACACCTTC
NA	NA	TRBV2	TRBJ2-1	CASTRFIAAGDNEQFF	TGTGCCAGCACGCGCTTCATCGCGGCTGGAGACAATGAGCAGTTCTTC
NA	NA	TRBV19	TRBJ2-1	CASSIRGTYNEQFF	TGTGCCAGTAGTATCCGGGGGACCTACAATGAGCAGTTCTTC
TRBD2	NA	TRBV5-1	TRBJ2-2	CASRAGTTGTGELFF	TGCGCCAGCAGGGCCGGGACTACGGGTACCGGGGAGCTGTTTTTT
TRBD1	NA	TRBV7-2	TRBJ2-7	CASSSGTGVNYEQYF	TGTGCCAGCAGTTCCGGGACAGGGGTTAATTACGAGCAGTACTTC
NA	NA	TRBV19	TRBJ1-2	CASSIDPGRAGYGYTF	TGTGCCAGTAGTATAGATCCGGGGCGGGCAGGCTATGGCTACACCTTC
TRBD1	NA	TRBV19	TRBJ1-1	CATWDSNTEAFF	TGTGCCACCTGGGACAGCAACACTGAAGCTTTCTTT
TRBD1	NA	TRBV5-1	TRBJ2-7	CASSPGTGRTYEQYF	TGCGCCAGCAGCCCAGGGACAGGGCGGACCTACGAGCAGTACTTC
TRBD1	NA	TRBV6-1	TRBJ1-3	CASRIEDRAGNTIYF	TGTGCCAGCAGAATAGAGGACAGGGCTGGAAACACCATATATTTT